This entry features one T cell receptor (beta chain) sequence. Using immunoSEQ multiplex PCR, the repertoire was profiled, and TCRdb retains in-frame clones only, with some absent. The profile shows 2 million to 2.5 million clones, approximately 96% of them singletons. With V trimmed by 5 bases and J by 1 base, 10 bases remained unmatched. The CDR3 has 17 amino acids. In germline, CDR1 is SEHNR, CDR2 FQNEAQ (reference sequence). The sample originates from a study of shared clonotypes between healthy human individuals. Sequencing was done on a sample of naive CD4+ T cells sorted from blood. The sample's subset: CD45RA+ positively selected. The sequence came from a man aged 18 to 35 in good health. J is TRBJ1-4 and V is TRBV7-9; TRBD1 aligns across 7 bases. In DNA form, the CDR3 reads TGTGCCAGCAGCCGAATCCCGGGACAGCAAACTAATGAAAAACTGTTTTTT. Encoded protein: CASSRIPGQQTNEKLFF.